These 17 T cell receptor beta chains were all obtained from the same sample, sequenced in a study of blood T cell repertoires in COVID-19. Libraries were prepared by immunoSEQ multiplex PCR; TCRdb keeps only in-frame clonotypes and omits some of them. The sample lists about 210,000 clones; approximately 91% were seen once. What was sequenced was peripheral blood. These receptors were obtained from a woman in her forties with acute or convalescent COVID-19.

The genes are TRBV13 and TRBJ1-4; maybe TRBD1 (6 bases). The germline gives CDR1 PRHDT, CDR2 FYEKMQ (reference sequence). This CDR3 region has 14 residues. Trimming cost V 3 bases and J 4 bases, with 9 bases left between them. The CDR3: CASSFRTVNEKLFF. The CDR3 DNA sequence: TGTGCCAGCAGCTTCCGGACAGTTAATGAAAAACTGTTTTTT.

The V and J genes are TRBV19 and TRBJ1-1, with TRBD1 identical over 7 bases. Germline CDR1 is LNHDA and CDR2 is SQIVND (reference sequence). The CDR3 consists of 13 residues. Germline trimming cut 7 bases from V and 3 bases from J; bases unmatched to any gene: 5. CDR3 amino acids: CASTGGSDTEAFF. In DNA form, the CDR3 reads TGTGCCAGTACAGGGGGATCAGACACTGAAGCTTTCTTT.

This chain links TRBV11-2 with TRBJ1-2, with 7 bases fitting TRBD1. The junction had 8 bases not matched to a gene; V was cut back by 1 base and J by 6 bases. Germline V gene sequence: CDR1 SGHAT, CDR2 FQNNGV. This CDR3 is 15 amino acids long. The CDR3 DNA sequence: TGTGCCAGCAGCTTAGGTTCTACAGGGGCAGATGGCTACACCTTC. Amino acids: CASSLGSTGADGYTF. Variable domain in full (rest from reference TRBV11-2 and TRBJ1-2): EAGVAQSPRYKIIEKRQSVAFWCNPISGHATLYWYQQILGQGPKLLIQFQNNGVVDDSQLPKDRFSAERLKGVDSTLKIQPAKLEDSAVYLCASSLGSTGADGYTFGSGTRLTVV.

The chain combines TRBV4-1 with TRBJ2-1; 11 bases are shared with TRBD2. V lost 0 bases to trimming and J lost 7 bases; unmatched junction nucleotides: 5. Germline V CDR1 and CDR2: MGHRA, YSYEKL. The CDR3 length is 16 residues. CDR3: CASSQDVLAGGNEQFF. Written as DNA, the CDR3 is TGCGCCAGCAGCCAAGATGTCCTAGCGGGGGGAAATGAGCAGTTCTTC.

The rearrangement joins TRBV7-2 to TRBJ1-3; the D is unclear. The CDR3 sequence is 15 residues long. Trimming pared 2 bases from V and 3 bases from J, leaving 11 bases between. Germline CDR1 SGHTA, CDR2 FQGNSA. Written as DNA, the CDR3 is TGTGCCAGCAGCTTAACCGGGAGCCTTGGAAACACCATATATTTT. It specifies CASSLTGSLGNTIYF.

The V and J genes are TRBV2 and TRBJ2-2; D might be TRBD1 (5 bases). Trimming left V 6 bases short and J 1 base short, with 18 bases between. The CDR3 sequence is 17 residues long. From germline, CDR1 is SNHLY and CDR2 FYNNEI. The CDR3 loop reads CASRGASVGWNTGELFF. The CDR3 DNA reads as TGTGCCAGCAGAGGGGCATCCGTGGGCTGGAACACCGGGGAGCTGTTTTTT.

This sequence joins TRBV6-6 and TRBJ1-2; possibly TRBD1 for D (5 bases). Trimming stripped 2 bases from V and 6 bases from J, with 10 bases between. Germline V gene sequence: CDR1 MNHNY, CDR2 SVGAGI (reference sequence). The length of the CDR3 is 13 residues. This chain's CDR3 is CASSYPPGHGYTF. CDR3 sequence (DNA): TGTGCCAGCAGTTACCCCCCAGGGCATGGCTACACCTTC.

CDR3 DNA sequence: TGTGCCAGCAGCCAAGGGAGGACAGGATTGGTTGGCGGCTACACCTTC. Protein: CASSQGRTGLVGGYTF. The chain joins TRBV4-2 to TRBJ1-2; 7 bases are shared with TRBD1. The CDR3 sequence is 16 residues long. CDR1 LGHNA and CDR2 YNFKEQ come from the germline V gene. Germline trimming cut 1 base from V and 8 bases from J; bases unmatched to any gene: 13.

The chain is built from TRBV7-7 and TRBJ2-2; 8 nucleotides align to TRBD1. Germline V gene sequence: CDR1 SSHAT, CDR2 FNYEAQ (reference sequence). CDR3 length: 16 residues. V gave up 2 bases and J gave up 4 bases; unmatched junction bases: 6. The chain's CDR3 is CASSLTDRVATGELFF. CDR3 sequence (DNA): TGTGCCAGCAGCTTAACGGACAGGGTGGCCACCGGGGAGCTGTTTTTT.

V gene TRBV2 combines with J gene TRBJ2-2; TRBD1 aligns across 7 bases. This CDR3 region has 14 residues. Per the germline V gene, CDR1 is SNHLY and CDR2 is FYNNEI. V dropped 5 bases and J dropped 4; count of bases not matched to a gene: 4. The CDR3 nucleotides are TGTGCCAGCAGTCCGGGACAGAGCACCGGGGAGCTGTTTTTT. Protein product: CASSPGQSTGELFF.

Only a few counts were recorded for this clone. CDR3: CASSAGTNYGYTF. For the CDR3, the DNA is TGTGCCAGTTCCGCCGGGACTAACTATGGCTACACCTTC. J is TRBJ1-2 and V is TRBV19; D is uncertain. The V end lost 8 bases, the J end lost 0 bases, and 10 bases lay between the germline ends. Germline loops: CDR1 LNHDA, CDR2 SQIVND (reference sequence). The CDR3 is 13 amino acids.

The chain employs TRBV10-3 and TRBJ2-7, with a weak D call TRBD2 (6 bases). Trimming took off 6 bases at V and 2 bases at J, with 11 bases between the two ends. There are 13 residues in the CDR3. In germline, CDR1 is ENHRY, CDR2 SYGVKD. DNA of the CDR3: TGTGCCATCAGGCCGGGGGTGACCTACGAGCAGTACGTC. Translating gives CAIRPGVTYEQYV.

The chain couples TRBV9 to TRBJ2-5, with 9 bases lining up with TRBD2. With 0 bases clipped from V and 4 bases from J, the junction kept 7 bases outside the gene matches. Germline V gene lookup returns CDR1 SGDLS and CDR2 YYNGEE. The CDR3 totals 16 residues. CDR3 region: CASSVGGGAGRETQYF. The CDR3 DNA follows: TGTGCCAGCAGCGTAGGCGGGGGGGCCGGTAGAGAGACCCAGTACTTC.

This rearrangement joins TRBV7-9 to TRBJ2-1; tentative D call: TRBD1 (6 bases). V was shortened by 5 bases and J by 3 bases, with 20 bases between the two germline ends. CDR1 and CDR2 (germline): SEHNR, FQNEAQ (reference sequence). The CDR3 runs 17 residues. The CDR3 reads CASSPLDTGSFYNEQFF. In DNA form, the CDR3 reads TGTGCCAGCAGCCCACTAGATACAGGGAGCTTCTACAATGAGCAGTTCTTC.

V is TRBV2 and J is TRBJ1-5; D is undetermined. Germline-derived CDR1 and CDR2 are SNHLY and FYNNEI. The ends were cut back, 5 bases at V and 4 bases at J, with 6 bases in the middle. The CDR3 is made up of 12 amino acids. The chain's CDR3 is CASSPGNQPQHF. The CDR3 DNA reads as TGTGCCAGCAGTCCGGGAAATCAGCCCCAGCATTTT.

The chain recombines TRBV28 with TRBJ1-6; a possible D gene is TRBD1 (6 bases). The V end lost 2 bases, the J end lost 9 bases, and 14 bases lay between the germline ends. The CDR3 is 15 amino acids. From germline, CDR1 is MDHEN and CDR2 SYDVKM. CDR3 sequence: CASSLGQGNSSPLHF. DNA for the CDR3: TGTGCCAGCAGTTTAGGCCAGGGGAACAGTTCACCCCTCCACTTT.

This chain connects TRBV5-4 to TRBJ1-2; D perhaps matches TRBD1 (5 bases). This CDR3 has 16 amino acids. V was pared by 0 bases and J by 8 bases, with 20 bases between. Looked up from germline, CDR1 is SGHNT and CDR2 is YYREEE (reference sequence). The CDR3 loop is CASSLVPLGRRGGYTF. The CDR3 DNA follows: TGTGCCAGCAGCTTGGTCCCCTTAGGCAGGCGGGGCGGCTACACCTTC.